What follows are 29 T cell receptor beta chains derived from one specimen sequenced in a study of blood T cell repertoires in COVID-19. Sequenced by immunoSEQ multiplex PCR; TCRdb stores in-frame clones only, minus some. The sample yields about 350,000 clones, about nine tenths seen once. Sequencing was carried out using PBMCs or T cells enriched from blood (not recorded which). The receptors were gathered from a woman aged 30 to 39 who had been exposed to COVID-19.

This clone was observed once. The CDR3 DNA reads as TGTGCCAGCAGTTTGGGGGGTCAAAGGAACACTGAAGCTTTCTTT. As protein: CASSLGGQRNTEAFF. V gene TRBV27 combines with J gene TRBJ1-1; maybe TRBD1 (5 bases). Germline V CDR1 and CDR2: MNHEY, SMNVEV (reference sequence). The CDR3 has 15 amino acids. V lost 3 bases to trimming and J lost 1 base, with 12 bases between them.

The CDR3 DNA reads TGTGCCAGCAGTCTCCTAGCGGGTACGATGGGAGGGCAGTACTTC. This translates into CASSLLAGTMGGQYF. The chain is built from TRBV28 and TRBJ2-7; 8 nucleotides line up with TRBD2. The CDR3 loop spans 15 amino acids. Germline-derived CDR1 and CDR2 are MDHEN and SYDVKM. V gave up 5 bases and J gave up 9 bases; unmatched junction bases: 15.

This clone came up once. The CDR3 sequence: CASRFQGNEQYF. CDR3 nucleotides: TGCGCCAGCAGATTTCAGGGTAACGAGCAGTACTTC. This chain uses TRBV5-1 with TRBJ2-7, with D possibly TRBD1 on 5 matching bases. This CDR3 region has 12 residues. Germline V lookup: CDR1 SGHRS, CDR2 YFSETQ. V dropped 5 bases and J dropped 5 bases, with 11 bases sitting between them.

In its sample, this clone was seen a few times. The J gene is TRBJ2-7, the V gene TRBV9, with TRBD2 identical over 13 bases. The trim removed 3 bases at V and 2 bases at J, leaving 5 bases unmatched. The germline CDR1 and CDR2 sequences are SGDLS and YYNGEE. The CDR3 runs to 16 residues. Here the CDR3 reads CASSATSGRAAYEQYF. CDR3 DNA: TGTGCCAGCAGCGCCACTAGCGGGAGGGCCGCCTACGAGCAGTACTTC.

This chain links TRBV10-3 with TRBJ1-6; 9 bases agree with TRBD1. With V trimmed by 4 bases and J by 7 bases, 2 bases remained unmatched. The CDR3 totals 14 residues. The germline gives CDR1 ENHRY, CDR2 SYGVKD. The DNA of the CDR3 is TGTGCCATCAGTGCAGGGACAGGGAATTCACCCCTCCACTTT. It yields the protein CAISAGTGNSPLHF.

The chain uses TRBV29-1 and TRBJ2-3; possible D gene TRBD2, 7 bases. This CDR3 is 14 amino acids long. Deletions cut 6 bases from V and 2 bases from J, with 15 bases between. Germline lookup yields CDR1 SQVTM and CDR2 ANQGSEA. CDR3 sequence (DNA): TGCAGCGTCGTAGGGGGGGCCCACACAGATACGCAGTATTTT. Its translation is CSVVGGAHTDTQYF.

The chain recombines TRBV7-3 with TRBJ2-3; 9 bases fit TRBD2. Unmatched junction bases numbered 5, after V lost 1 base and J lost 3 bases. This CDR3 is built from 16 residues. Germline V gene data show CDR1 as SGHTA and CDR2 as FQGTGA. The CDR3 region is CASSLNPSGNTDTQYF. The CDR3 coding sequence is TGTGCCAGCAGCTTAAACCCTAGCGGGAATACAGATACGCAGTATTTT.

J is TRBJ1-2 and V is TRBV5-6; 11 positions match TRBD1. From germline, CDR1 is SGHDT and CDR2 YYEEEE. Germline trimming cut 2 bases from V and 2 bases from J; bases unmatched to any gene: 5. The CDR3 loop spans 16 amino acids. The CDR3 nucleotides are TGTGCCAGCAGCTTCCGGGACAGGGGGATCAACTATGGCTACACCTTC. Translation: CASSFRDRGINYGYTF.

The chain employs TRBV4-2 and TRBJ2-3; possible D gene TRBD2, 6 bases. Germline V gene data show CDR1 as LGHNA and CDR2 as YNFKEQ. V was pared by 0 bases and J by 4 bases, with 20 bases between. CDR3 size: 18 residues. CDR3 in DNA: TGTGCCAGCAGCCAAGATCGGGGCAGGGAGGTAGGATCAGATACGCAGTATTTT. It is translated as CASSQDRGREVGSDTQYF.

Comments on this clone: Distinct nucleotide sequences in the sample also encode this CDR3. This sequence joins TRBV12-3 or TRBV12-4 and TRBJ2-7; 7 bases are a match to TRBD2. The CDR3 spans 12 residues. Unmatched junction bases numbered 0, after V lost 3 bases and J lost 4 bases. The CDR3 bases are TGTGCCAGCAGTTTCGGGGGGTACGAGCAGTACTTC. This gives the protein CASSFGGYEQYF.

This chain joins TRBV28 and TRBJ2-3; D possibly corresponds to TRBD2 (5 bases). This CDR3 has 15 residues. Deletions cut 2 bases from V and 4 bases from J, with 13 bases between. Germline values: CDR1 MDHEN, CDR2 SYDVKM. CDR3: CASSLEGVGADTQYF. The CDR3 DNA is TGTGCCAGCAGTTTAGAGGGAGTCGGGGCAGATACGCAGTATTTT.

The chain's CDR3 is CASSPPYKPQHF. The DNA for the CDR3 is TGTGCCAGCAGTCCTCCGTATAAGCCCCAGCATTTT. This chain joins TRBV12-3 or TRBV12-4 and TRBJ1-5; D remains unclear. The CDR3 spans 12 residues. V was trimmed by 5 bases and J by 8 bases, leaving 10 bases between them.

This sequence joins TRBV19 and TRBJ2-3, with D possibly TRBD1 on 5 matching bases. V was pared by 2 bases and J by 3 bases, with 9 bases between. The CDR3 is 14 residues long. Germline CDR1 reads LNHDA; CDR2 reads SQIVND (reference sequence). CDR3 sequence reads: CASSITGATDTQYF. In DNA form, the CDR3 reads TGTGCCAGTAGTATAACAGGCGCGACAGATACGCAGTATTTT. Looking up the rest from reference TRBV19 and TRBJ2-3 gives the full variable domain: DGGITQSPKYLFRKEGQNVTLSCEQNLNHDAMYWYRQDPGQGLRLIYYSQIVNDFQKGDIAEGYSVSREKKESFPLTVTSAQKNPTAFYLCASSITGATDTQYFGPGTRLTVL.

The genes are TRBV11-3 and TRBJ1-1, with D uncertain. V lost 4 bases to trimming and J lost 0 bases, with 9 bases between them. Germline V gene data show CDR1 as SGHNT and CDR2 as YENEEA. The CDR3 has 14 residues. The CDR3 DNA sequence: TGTGCCAGCAGCTACTCAGGCTTGAACACTGAAGCTTTCTTT. It codes for CASSYSGLNTEAFF.

The rearrangement links TRBV28 to TRBJ1-1; 8 bases are shared with TRBD1. The germline V gene has CDR1 MDHEN and CDR2 SYDVKM. The length of the CDR3 is 15 residues. V gave up 9 bases and J gave up 6 bases; unmatched junction bases: 15. CDR3 DNA sequence: TGTGCCAGTGCGGGACAGGCTTGGGGAGGATCTGAAGCTTTCTTT. Its protein product is CASAGQAWGGSEAFF.

Written as DNA, the CDR3 is TGTGCCACCGGGGGAGGCATTTCCTACAATGAGCAGTTCTTC. Translated, it gives CATGGGISYNEQFF. The V gene is TRBV15, the J gene TRBJ2-1, with a possible D match to TRBD2 (6 bases). CDR1 LNHNV and CDR2 YYDKDF come from the germline V gene (reference sequence). This CDR3 is built from 14 residues. The V and J ends lost 8 bases and 1 base respectively, with 12 bases between them.

The chain couples TRBV7-2 to TRBJ2-1; TRBD1 matches at 10 bases. Germline loops: CDR1 SGHTA, CDR2 FQGNSA. J gave up 7 bases and V 5 bases, and 8 bases lay outside the gene matches. The CDR3 consists of 15 residues. The CDR3 reads CASSPRQGALNEQFF. DNA of the CDR3: TGTGCCAGCAGCCCCAGACAGGGGGCTTTGAATGAGCAGTTCTTC. Complete variable domain (other parts from reference TRBV7-2 and TRBJ2-1): GAGVSQSPSNKVTEKGKDVELRCDPISGHTALYWYRQSLGQGLEFLIYFQGNSAPDKSGLPSDRFSAERTGGSVSTLTIQRTQQEDSAVYLCASSPRQGALNEQFFGPGTRLTVL.

The chain employs TRBV5-8 and TRBJ1-2, with TRBD1 matching 8 bases. The CDR3 is 13 amino acids. The germline CDR1 and CDR2 sequences are SGHTS and YDEGEE. V dropped 4 bases and J dropped 8; count of bases not matched to a gene: 7. CDR3: CASSLDRERGYTF. The CDR3 DNA reads TGTGCCAGCAGCCTGGACAGGGAGCGCGGCTACACCTTC.

The CDR3 spells CASTPTVTSYNEQFF. The CDR3 nucleotides read TGTGCCAGCACACCGACAGTTACCTCCTACAATGAGCAGTTCTTC. This chain connects TRBV27 to TRBJ2-1, with TRBD1 as a possible D gene (5 bases). This CDR3 contains 15 residues. V lost 7 bases and J lost 0, with 13 bases in between. CDR1 and CDR2 (germline): MNHEY, SMNVEV (reference sequence).

The chain combines TRBV28 with TRBJ2-7; 8 bases are shared with TRBD1. This CDR3 has 14 amino acids. Looked up from germline, CDR1 is MDHEN and CDR2 is SYDVKM. The junction had 6 bases not matched to a gene; V was cut back by 4 bases and J by 4 bases. Here the CDR3 reads CASSWDRRGYEQYF. Here the CDR3 DNA reads TGTGCCAGCAGTTGGGACAGGAGGGGTTACGAGCAGTACTTC.

The chain joins TRBV29-1 to TRBJ2-3; 13 bases map to TRBD2. The CDR3 is 16 amino acids. Per germline, CDR1 SQVTM and CDR2 ANQGSEA. The junction had 10 bases not matched to a gene; V was cut back by 6 bases and J by 4 bases. The CDR3 region is CSVQGTSGNRPDTQYF. As DNA, the CDR3 is TGCAGCGTCCAAGGGACTAGCGGGAATAGACCAGATACGCAGTATTTT.

CDR3 DNA: TGTGCCAGCAGGCCGGGACAGTCATTCAATCAGCCCCAGCATTTT. Translating gives CASRPGQSFNQPQHF. V usage is TRBV28 and J usage is TRBJ1-5; 7 positions agree with TRBD1. There are 15 residues in the CDR3. V shed 6 bases and J 3 bases; nucleotides not matched to a gene: 8. The germline V gene has CDR1 MDHEN and CDR2 SYDVKM.

V is TRBV5-6 and J is TRBJ1-4; a possible D gene is TRBD1 (5 bases). Trimming stripped 1 base from V and 4 bases from J, with 11 bases between. The CDR3 length is 15 residues. Germline values: CDR1 SGHDT, CDR2 YYEEEE. The CDR3 here is CASSLLKGNNEKLFF. As DNA, the CDR3 is TGTGCCAGCAGCTTGCTGAAGGGGAATAATGAAAAACTGTTTTTT.

This clone was seen a single time. V is TRBV11-2 and J is TRBJ2-2; possibly TRBD2 for D (6 bases). Looked up from germline, CDR1 is SGHAT and CDR2 is FQNNGV. This CDR3 spans 15 amino acids. V was trimmed by 0 bases and J by 3 bases, leaving 8 bases between them. CDR3 coding DNA: TGTGCCAGCAGCTTAGAGACTAGATACACCGGGGAGCTGTTTTTT. This gives the protein CASSLETRYTGELFF. Supplemented by reference TRBV11-2 and TRBJ2-2, the full variable domain reads EAGVAQSPRYKIIEKRQSVAFWCNPISGHATLYWYQQILGQGPKLLIQFQNNGVVDDSQLPKDRFSAERLKGVDSTLKIQPAKLEDSAVYLCASSLETRYTGELFFGEGSRLTVL.

The genes are TRBV4-2 and TRBJ1-2, with D perhaps matching TRBD1 (6 bases). This CDR3 has 15 amino acids. Germline lookup yields CDR1 LGHNA and CDR2 YNFKEQ. V lost 0 bases to trimming and J lost 4 bases, with 12 bases between them. In DNA form, the CDR3 reads TGTGCCAGCAGCCAAGAAAGGACAGAACCCTATGGCTACACCTTC. It translates to CASSQERTEPYGYTF.

The V and J genes are TRBV5-4 and TRBJ2-5, with 8 positions matching TRBD2. CDR1 is SGHNT, CDR2 YYREEE, per germline (reference sequence). Unmatched junction bases numbered 4, after V lost 0 bases and J lost 3 bases. CDR3 size: 15 residues. In DNA form, the CDR3 reads TGTGCCAGCAGCTTGGGGGGACTAGAGAAAGAGACCCAGTACTTC. Its protein is CASSLGGLEKETQYF.

This clone was counted only a few times. The V gene is TRBV19, the J gene TRBJ1-3; TRBD1 is a possible D gene (5 bases). V was shortened by 3 bases and J by 3 bases, with 9 bases between the two germline ends. Per germline, CDR1 LNHDA and CDR2 SQIVND (reference sequence). This CDR3 has 14 amino acids. This CDR3 reads CASSMGQNGNTIYF. CDR3 sequence (DNA): TGTGCCAGTAGTATGGGGCAGAATGGAAACACCATATATTTT. Full variable domain (rest looked up from reference TRBV19 and TRBJ1-3): DGGITQSPKYLFRKEGQNVTLSCEQNLNHDAMYWYRQDPGQGLRLIYYSQIVNDFQKGDIAEGYSVSREKKESFPLTVTSAQKNPTAFYLCASSMGQNGNTIYFGEGSWLTVV.

This clone appeared a single time. The chain recombines TRBV19 with TRBJ2-1; D perhaps matches TRBD1 (5 bases). Germline V lookup: CDR1 LNHDA, CDR2 SQIVND (reference sequence). This CDR3 contains 13 residues. Trimming removed 5 bases from V and 6 bases from J, with 11 bases in between. Here the CDR3 reads CASSWAGLNEQFF. CDR3 DNA sequence: TGTGCCAGTAGTTGGGCAGGGCTCAATGAGCAGTTCTTC.

As DNA, the CDR3 is TGTGCCAGCAGTTTACAGGGGACTAGCGGGACCAATGAGCAGTTCTTC. Protein product: CASSLQGTSGTNEQFF. The gene calls are TRBV27 and TRBJ2-1; 13 bases are a match to TRBD2. From germline, CDR1 is MNHEY and CDR2 SMNVEV (reference sequence). V was pared by 2 bases and J by 6 bases, with 4 bases of the junction left unmatched. CDR3 length: 16 residues.